Here is one T cell receptor (beta chain) with its context. Its antigen specificity is not known. No base quality information exists; no much larger clone differs at one position. This entry belongs to a study of cytomegalovirus exposure and HLA in healthy donors (dated by TCRdb to 2017 to 2019). Background on the whole study: In an earlier analysis of approximately 640 of the donors, 276 Gb of sequence data and 117 million unique TCR beta sequences from approximately 180 million T cells were reported. An early release covering some 640 HLA-typed donors comprised about 320 gigabases of sequencing data and tens of millions of unique TCR sequences. Of the roughly 390 genotyped donors, less than 85% were placed in the genetic ancestry cluster associated with self-reported Caucasian donors. The aim of the study was to test whether cataloging public T cell receptors could identify signatures of past pathogen exposure. The T cell repertoires of around 670 subjects were profiled by immunosequencing and related to cytomegalovirus serostatus. Besides the first cohort of roughly 660 subjects, a separate validation cohort made up of 90 to 150 different subjects was used. To predict cytomegalovirus infection status, the study brought together high-throughput TCR immunosequencing, statistical association of individual TCRs with disease status, and machine learning. A later analysis re-analyzed previously published TCR beta repertoires from 600 to 850 donors and added high-resolution HLA genotyping to study TCR occurrence patterns. Rather than drawing on any new phenotypic data, the later analysis identified candidate immune exposures from TCR beta sequences and the way those sequences occurred across donors. To decide whether each TCR beta V gene segment behaved as functional or pseudogenic, an earlier analysis of some 600 of the donors relied on high-throughput TCR beta sequencing. Alongside the repertoire data, information on donor age, sex, ethnicity and CMV serostatus was compiled. In a later genetic analysis, genome-wide SNP genotypes for 398 of the 666 donors were used, and that subset was treated as a discovery cohort. All discovery cohort repertoires had been generated using a single sequencing platform. Both class I and class II loci were covered by HLA typing, at four-digit resolution. The number of typed donors differed by locus: about 620-640 for A, B, C, DRB1 and DQB1; 500 to 550 for DQA1; around 610 for DPA1; and some 450 for DPB1. Five DR-DQ haplotypes were handled as single units for association and clustering, since linkage in the cohort was strong. Among some 400 genotyped donors of the cohort, an average of about 240,000 unique TCR beta nucleotide sequences were sequenced per donor, around a sixth of them non-productive.

The cohort consisted of more than 650 healthy bone marrow donors. At the time of sampling, all cohort members were nominally healthy, though unrecorded immune exposures were likely present. The donor tested CMV seronegative, placing the donor among the 350 or so seronegative members of the cohort. Each donor provided a peripheral blood sample, and peripheral blood mononuclear cells were used for TCR beta sequencing. The Qiagen DNeasy Blood Extraction Kit was used to extract genomic DNA from the blood cell samples. The method was the immunoSEQ multiplex PCR assay. For the multiplex PCR, a mixture combining 60 forward primers for TCR Vbeta segments and 13 reverse primers for TCR Jbeta segments was used. A multiplex PCR assay on genomic DNA amplified the CDR3 region of rearranged TCR beta genes. The amplified TCR beta libraries were sequenced on the Illumina HiSeq System as 87-base-pair reads. As for how the authors treated the data: A later analysis counted about 80 million unique TCR beta chains across the 550 to 800 repertoires, and roughly 11 million of these chains were shared by at least two donors. A nearest-neighbor algorithm error-corrected the raw reads and collapsed the reads into unique sequences, merging closely related sequences to remove PCR and sequencing errors. V, D and J gene segments were assigned by aligning CDR3 sequences to IMGT reference sequences. For a sequence to be retained, a match of at least six nucleotides was required to both a V gene segment and a J gene segment. A rearrangement counted as productive if the CDR3 had no stop codons and remained in frame with V and J, and every other rearrangement counted as non-productive. CDR3 was defined by IMGT convention, running from the second conserved V-encoded cysteine to the conserved J-encoded phenylalanine. In an earlier analysis of approximately 500 of the donors, sequences lacking an unambiguous match to a single V gene segment were excluded. An earlier analysis of 500 to 600 of the donors classified V segments as functional when productive rearrangements were above 56.7% and as segregating when the standard deviation between donors was above 5%. A statistical classification framework was built to diagnose cytomegalovirus status from the catalog of TCR beta chain sequences. V and J gene assignment, in a later analysis, came from comparing TCR nucleotide sequences with IMGT/GENE-DB human TR gene sequences. Using the TCRdist pipeline, a later analysis assigned CDR3 sequences along with most-parsimonious VDJ recombination scenarios. In a later analysis, each TCR beta chain was defined by its CDR3 amino acid sequence together with its V-gene family, and reads without a unique V-gene family were excluded. As a way to deal with suspected cross-contamination and a sequencing artifact, a later analysis dropped 592 nucleotide sequences that were highly shared and had low generation probability. In a later analysis, a clonal expansion index was calculated for each public chain from normalized within-repertoire ranks of inferred template counts. Generation probabilities in a later analysis came from a VDJ recombination model fitted to out-of-frame rearrangements, and those results were checked against IGoR. In a later analysis, hypergeometric tests were used to score TCR-TCR, TCR-HLA and TCR-CMV co-occurrence, with a repertoire-size bias correction applied to TCR pairs. To estimate false discovery rates, a later analysis permuted the HLA or CMV assignments 20 times. A later analysis grouped co-occurring TCRs with DBSCAN, adding TCRdist sequence similarity when clustering within HLA-allele-positive subsets. For co-occurrence clustering, repertoires with fewer than 30,000 or more than 120,000 public chains were excluded, along with roughly five repertoires with anomalous nucleotide sharing. Held by TCRdb, this immuneACCESS table contains in-frame sequences only and omits some clones. Under half of the omission traces to an unresolved V gene where checked; the cause of the rest is unknown. Clone size and V and J calls were adopted from that table, with D and trimming inferred from the DNA. In all, the sample holds about 170,000 clones, and roughly 85% of those were seen once. In total, the top ten clones hold 1.5% of the sample.

General conclusions and limits of the study: Some IMGT-functional V segments, including TRBV6-2 and TRBV6-3, could not be told apart with the 87-base-pair reads, so those segments were excluded. This cohort had only TCR beta chains sequenced, and the lack of alpha or paired-chain data limited which features could be detected. The classifier was reported to diagnose cytomegalovirus status with high specificity and sensitivity in both the original and validation cohorts. Linkage disequilibrium might explain the correlated functional status among segregating V segments, but an unknown experimental factor could not be ruled out. Most TCR sequences were seen in very few donors, while some public TCRs were found in many individuals. According to a later analysis, most CMV-associated TCR beta chains appeared to be HLA-restricted, and the HLA associations seemed to be driven largely by CMV exposure. Compared with the roughly 600-donor mean, donors in an Asian-associated ancestry cluster had fewer N-insertions in productive TCRs, according to a later genetic analysis. In a later analysis, 16,951 TCR beta sequences were associated with specific HLA alleles at a false discovery rate of 0.05. Immune exposure information for the cohort was limited to CMV serostatus. The authors suggested that the approach could potentially be generalized to other disease states and immunological phenotypes. In a later analysis, HLA-associated TCR beta chains showed more clonal expansion and lower generation probabilities than non-associated chains that were equally common. A further reported finding was that TCR beta sequences accurately predicted the HLA-A and HLA-B alleles for most subjects in the first cohort. When HLA alleles, especially DR and DQ, strongly co-occurred, TCR associations were difficult to assign to individual alleles. The presence/absence analyses assumed that sequencing depth was roughly uniform across donors, and that assumption may not be true. The study gave a list of more than 150 TCR beta chains associated with cytomegalovirus. In an earlier analysis of 450 to 750 of the donors, most TCR beta V segments appeared in productive rearrangements about 87% or about 30% of the time, broadly matching IMGT annotations. The sequencing pipeline was judged likely to have produced a cluster of highly shared sequence variants as a technical artifact. A later genetic analysis associated a missense DCLRE1C variant with V-gene and J-gene trimming of TCR beta chains, and an independent cohort replicated the association. In a later analysis, the rate of TCR association differed among HLA loci, with DRB1 alleles having the most associated TCRs and HLA-C alleles having the fewest. In vitro tests confirmed that three of the cytomegalovirus-associated TCR beta chains recognize cytomegalovirus antigens. A later analysis reported that several top co-occurrence clusters appeared linked to parvovirus B19, influenza, CMV and Epstein-Barr virus. Because counts were too low, seventeen rarely observed V segments, including chromosome 9 orphons, were excluded from the earlier analysis of around 640 of the donors. Because HLA typing was unavailable for some donors at each locus, only the typed subset was used in association tests.

V is clipped by 6 bases and J by 2 bases, and the sequence between their germline boundaries is 13 bases long. CDR1 and CDR2 (SGHAT, FQNNGV) derive from the germline V gene. From its cysteine to its phenylalanine, the CDR3 spans 14 amino acids. Only CDR3 DNA is held: 42 bases, read in frame from base 1. Material: PBMCs. The source is a male donor in good health and CMV-seronegative. The V and J segments used are TRBV11-2 and TRBJ1-2; a tentative D match to TRBD1 spans 5 bases. The DNA sequence is given as TGTGCCAGCAGTCAAGGACACAAGAACTATGGCTACACCTTC. The resulting protein is CASSQGHKNYGYTF.